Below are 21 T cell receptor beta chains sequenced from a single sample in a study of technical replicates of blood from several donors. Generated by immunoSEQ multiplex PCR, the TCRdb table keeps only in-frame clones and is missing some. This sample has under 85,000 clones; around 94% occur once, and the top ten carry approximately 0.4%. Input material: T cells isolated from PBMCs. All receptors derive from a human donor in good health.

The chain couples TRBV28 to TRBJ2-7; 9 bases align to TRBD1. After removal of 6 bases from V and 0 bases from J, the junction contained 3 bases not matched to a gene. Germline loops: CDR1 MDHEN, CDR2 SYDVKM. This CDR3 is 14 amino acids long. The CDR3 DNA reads TGTGCCAGCAGGACGACAGGGGGCTCCTACGAGCAGTACTTC. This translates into CASRTTGGSYEQYF.

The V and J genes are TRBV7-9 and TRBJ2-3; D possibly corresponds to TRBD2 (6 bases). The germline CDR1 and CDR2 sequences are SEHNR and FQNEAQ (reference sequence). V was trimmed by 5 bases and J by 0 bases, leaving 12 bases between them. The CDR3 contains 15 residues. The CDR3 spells CASSERERSTDTQYF. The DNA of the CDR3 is TGTGCCAGCAGCGAACGGGAGCGTAGCACAGATACGCAGTATTTT.

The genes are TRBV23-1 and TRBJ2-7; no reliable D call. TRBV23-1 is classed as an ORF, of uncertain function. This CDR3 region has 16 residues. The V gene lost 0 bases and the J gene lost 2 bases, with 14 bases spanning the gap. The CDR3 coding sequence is TGCGCCAGCAGTCAATCGGATACGGGTCTACCCTACGAGCAGTACTTC. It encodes CASSQSDTGLPYEQYF.

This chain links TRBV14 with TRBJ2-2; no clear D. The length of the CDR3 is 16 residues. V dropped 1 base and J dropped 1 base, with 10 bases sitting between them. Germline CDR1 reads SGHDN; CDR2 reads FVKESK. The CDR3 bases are TGTGCCAGCAGCCAAGCAATTCTAGGGAACACCGGGGAGCTGTTTTTT. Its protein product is CASSQAILGNTGELFF.

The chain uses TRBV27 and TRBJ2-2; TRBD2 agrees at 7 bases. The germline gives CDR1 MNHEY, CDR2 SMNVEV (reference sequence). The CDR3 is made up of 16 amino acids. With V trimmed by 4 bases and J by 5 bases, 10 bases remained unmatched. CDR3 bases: TGTGCCAGCAGTTCCTCGTGGCGGGAGATAACCGGGGAGCTGTTTTTT. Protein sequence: CASSSSWREITGELFF.

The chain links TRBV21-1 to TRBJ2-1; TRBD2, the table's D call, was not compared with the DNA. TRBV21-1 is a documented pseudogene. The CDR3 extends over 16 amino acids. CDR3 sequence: CASSKGSGMSGNEQFF. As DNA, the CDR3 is TGTGCCAGCAGCAAAGGGAGCGGGATGTCGGGCAATGAGCAGTTCTTC.

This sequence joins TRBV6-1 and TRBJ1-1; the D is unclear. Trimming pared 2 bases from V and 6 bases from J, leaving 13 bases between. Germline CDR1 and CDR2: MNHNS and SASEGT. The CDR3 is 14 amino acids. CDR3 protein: CASSESGGFPEAFF. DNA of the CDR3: TGTGCCAGCAGTGAAAGCGGCGGATTTCCTGAAGCTTTCTTT.

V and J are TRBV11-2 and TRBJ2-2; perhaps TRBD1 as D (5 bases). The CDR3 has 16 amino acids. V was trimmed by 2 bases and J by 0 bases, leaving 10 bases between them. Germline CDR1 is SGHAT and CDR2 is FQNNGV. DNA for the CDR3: TGTGCCAGCAGCTTACCCTCCAGGGCGAACACCGGGGAGCTGTTTTTT. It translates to CASSLPSRANTGELFF.

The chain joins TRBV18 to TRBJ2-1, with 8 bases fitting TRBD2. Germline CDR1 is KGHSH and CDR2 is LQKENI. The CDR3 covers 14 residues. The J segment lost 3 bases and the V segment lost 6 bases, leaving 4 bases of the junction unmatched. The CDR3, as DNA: TGTGCCAGCTCCCAACTAGCGGACTACAATGAGCAGTTCTTC. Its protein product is CASSQLADYNEQFF. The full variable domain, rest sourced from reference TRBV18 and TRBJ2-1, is NAGVMQNPRHLVRRRGQEARLRCSPMKGHSHVYWYRQLPEEGLKFMVYLQKENIIDESGMPKERFSAEFPKEGPSILRIQQVVRGDSAAYFCASSQLADYNEQFFGPGTRLTVL.

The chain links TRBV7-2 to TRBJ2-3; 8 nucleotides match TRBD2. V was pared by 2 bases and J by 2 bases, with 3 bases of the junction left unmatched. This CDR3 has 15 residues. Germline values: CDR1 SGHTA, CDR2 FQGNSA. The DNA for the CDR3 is TGTGCCAGCAGCTTAACTAGCGGTGACACAGATACGCAGTATTTT. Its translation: CASSLTSGDTDTQYF.

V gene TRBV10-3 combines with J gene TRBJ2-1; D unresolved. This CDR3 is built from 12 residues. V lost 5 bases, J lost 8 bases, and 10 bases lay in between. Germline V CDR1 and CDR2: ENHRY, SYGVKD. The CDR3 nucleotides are TGTGCCATCAGTCTAGAGTATTATGAGCAGTTCTTC. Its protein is CAISLEYYEQFF.

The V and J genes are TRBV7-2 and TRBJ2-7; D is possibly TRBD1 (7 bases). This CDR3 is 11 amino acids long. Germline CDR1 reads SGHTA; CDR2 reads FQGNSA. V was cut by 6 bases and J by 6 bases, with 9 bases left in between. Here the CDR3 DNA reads TGTGCCAGCAGTCAGGGGGGCGAGCAGTACTTC. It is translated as CASSQGGEQYF.

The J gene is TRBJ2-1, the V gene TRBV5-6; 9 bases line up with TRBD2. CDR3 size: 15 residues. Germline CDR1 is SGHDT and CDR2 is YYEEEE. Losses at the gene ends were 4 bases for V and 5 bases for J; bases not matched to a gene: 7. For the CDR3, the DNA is TGTGCCAGCAGCCGGGGACTAGCATCGGACAATGAGCAGTTCTTC. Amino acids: CASSRGLASDNEQFF.

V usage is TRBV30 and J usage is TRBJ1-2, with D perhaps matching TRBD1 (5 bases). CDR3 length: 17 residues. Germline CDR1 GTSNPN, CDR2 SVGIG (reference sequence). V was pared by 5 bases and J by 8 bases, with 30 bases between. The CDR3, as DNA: TGTGCCTGGGGGTTTGCGGGGGGGACTCCGGGACGGGTCGGCTACACCTTC. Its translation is CAWGFAGGTPGRVGYTF.

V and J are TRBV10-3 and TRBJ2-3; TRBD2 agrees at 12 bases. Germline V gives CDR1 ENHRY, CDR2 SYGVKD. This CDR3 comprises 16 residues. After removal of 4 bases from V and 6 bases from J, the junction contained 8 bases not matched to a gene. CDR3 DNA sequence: TGTGCCATCAGTGGGGCTAGCGGGAGGGCCGTTGATACGCAGTATTTT. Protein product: CAISGASGRAVDTQYF.

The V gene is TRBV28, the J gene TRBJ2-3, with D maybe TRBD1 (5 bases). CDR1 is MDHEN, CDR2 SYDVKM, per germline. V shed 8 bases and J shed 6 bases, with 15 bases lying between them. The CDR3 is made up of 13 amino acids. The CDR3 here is CASPWTSEDTQYF. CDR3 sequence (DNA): TGTGCCAGCCCCTGGACATCGGAGGATACGCAGTATTTT. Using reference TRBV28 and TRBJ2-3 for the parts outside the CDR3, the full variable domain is DVKVTQSSRYLVKRTGEKVFLECVQDMDHENMFWYRQDPGLGLRLIYFSYDVKMKEKGDIPEGYSVSREKKERFSLILESASTNQTSMYLCASPWTSEDTQYFGPGTRLTVL.

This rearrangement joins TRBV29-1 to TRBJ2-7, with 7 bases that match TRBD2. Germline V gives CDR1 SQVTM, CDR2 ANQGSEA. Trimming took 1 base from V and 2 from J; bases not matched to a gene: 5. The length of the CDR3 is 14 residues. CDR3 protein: CSVEVGREPYEQYF. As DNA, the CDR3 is TGCAGCGTTGAAGTTGGGAGGGAACCCTACGAGCAGTACTTC.

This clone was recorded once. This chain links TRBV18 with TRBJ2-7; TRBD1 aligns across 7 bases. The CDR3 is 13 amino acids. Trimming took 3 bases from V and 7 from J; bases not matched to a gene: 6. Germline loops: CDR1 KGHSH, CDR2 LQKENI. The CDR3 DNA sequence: TGTGCCAGCTCACCGAGACAGGGCTGGGAGCAGTACTTC. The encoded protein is CASSPRQGWEQYF.

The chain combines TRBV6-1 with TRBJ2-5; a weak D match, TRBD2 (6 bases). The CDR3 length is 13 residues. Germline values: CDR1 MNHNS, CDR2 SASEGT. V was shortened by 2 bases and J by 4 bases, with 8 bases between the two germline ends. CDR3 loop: CASSEYGGETQYF. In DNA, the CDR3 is TGTGCCAGCAGTGAATACGGGGGAGAGACCCAGTACTTC.

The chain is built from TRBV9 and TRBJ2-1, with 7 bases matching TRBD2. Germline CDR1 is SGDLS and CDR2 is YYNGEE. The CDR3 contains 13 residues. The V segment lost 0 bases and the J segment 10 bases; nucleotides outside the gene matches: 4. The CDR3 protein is CASSVATLAEQFF. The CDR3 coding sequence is TGTGCCAGCAGCGTAGCTACACTAGCGGAGCAGTTCTTC. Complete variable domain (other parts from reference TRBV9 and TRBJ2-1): DSGVTQTPKHLITATGQRVTLRCSPRSGDLSVYWYQQSLDQGLQFLIQYYNGEERAKGNILERFSAQQFPDLHSELNLSSLELGDSALYFCASSVATLAEQFFGPGTRLTVL.

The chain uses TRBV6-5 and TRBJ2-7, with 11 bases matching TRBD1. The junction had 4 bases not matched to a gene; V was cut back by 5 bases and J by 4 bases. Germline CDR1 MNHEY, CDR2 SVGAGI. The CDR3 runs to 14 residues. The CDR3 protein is CASSRDRGSYEQYF. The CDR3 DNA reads TGTGCCAGCAGTCGGGACAGGGGGTCGTACGAGCAGTACTTC.